Presented here are 14 T cell receptor beta chains from one specimen sequenced in a study of sequential checkpoint blockade in melanoma. Here immunoSEQ multiplex PCR was the method, and the copy in TCRdb shows in-frame clones only, minus some. The sample yields some 14,000 clones, around three quarters seen once. As for treatment: randomized to nivolumab then ipilimumab (arm A) or the reverse (arm B). Sequences were derived from CD8+ T cells sorted from blood (inferred from file names), sampled from a patient given nivolumab and ipilimumab in sequence. The source is a human donor with melanoma.

This sequence joins TRBV27 and TRBJ2-3; 7 positions agree with TRBD1. CDR1 MNHEY and CDR2 SMNVEV come from the germline V gene (reference sequence). Unmatched junction bases numbered 4, after V lost 4 bases and J lost 0 bases. The CDR3 length is 15 residues. The CDR3 nucleotides read TGTGCCAGCAGTTCCCGGGACAGAAGCACAGATACGCAGTATTTT. Its translation is CASSSRDRSTDTQYF.

The chain has TRBV7-8 and TRBJ2-3, with TRBD2 matching over 10 bases. The CDR3 is made up of 15 amino acids. J lost 4 bases, V lost 6 bases, and 7 bases had no gene match. Looked up from germline, CDR1 is SGHVS and CDR2 is FQNEAQ. Here the CDR3 DNA reads TGTGCCAGCAGACTCAGCGGGGGGGCCTCAGATACGCAGTATTTT. Residues: CASRLSGGASDTQYF.

V usage is TRBV29-1 and J usage is TRBJ2-7; a possible D gene is TRBD1 (6 bases). The CDR3 sequence is 13 residues long. The germline V and J ends were trimmed by 7 bases and 0 bases, with 13 bases remaining between them. Germline V gene lookup returns CDR1 SQVTM and CDR2 ANQGSEA. The CDR3 spells CSATGSSSYEQYF. DNA for the CDR3: TGCAGCGCTACAGGGTCCAGCTCCTACGAGCAGTACTTC.

The J gene is TRBJ2-1, the V gene TRBV4-1, with D hard to call. Trimming removed 1 base from V and 7 bases from J, with 8 bases in between. Germline V gene data show CDR1 as MGHRA and CDR2 as YSYEKL. CDR3 size: 13 residues. CDR3 nucleotide sequence: TGCGCCAGCAGCCAAGGGTTCGGGAATGAGCAGTTCTTC. Protein sequence: CASSQGFGNEQFF.

The CDR3 sequence: CASSPGPYGYEQYF. The CDR3 DNA sequence: TGTGCCAGCAGCCCAGGGCCGTACGGGTACGAGCAGTACTTC. The chain carries TRBV27 and TRBJ2-7; D is perhaps TRBD1 (5 bases). The germline V and J ends were trimmed by 6 bases and 4 bases, with 16 bases remaining between them. CDR1 is MNHEY, CDR2 SMNVEV, per germline (reference sequence). This CDR3 region has 14 residues.

This clone was counted a single time. The V gene is TRBV27, the J gene TRBJ2-7; D is perhaps TRBD2 (6 bases). CDR1 and CDR2 (germline): MNHEY, SMNVEV (reference sequence). Trimming stripped 2 bases from V and 3 bases from J, with 14 bases between. The CDR3 totals 15 residues. The CDR3 bases are TGTGCCAGCAGTTTAGGTAGCGGACCTAACTACGAGCAGTACTTC. Translating it yields CASSLGSGPNYEQYF.

The chain recombines TRBV11-3 with TRBJ2-7, with 11 bases lining up with TRBD1. The V segment lost 3 bases and the J segment 7 bases; nucleotides outside the gene matches: 5. The CDR3 loop spans 14 amino acids. Germline assignment: CDR1 SGHNT and CDR2 YENEEA. CDR3 DNA sequence: TGTGCCAGCAGCTTGCCGGGACAGGGGGGTGAGCAGTACTTC. Translating it yields CASSLPGQGGEQYF. The full variable domain, in which reference TRBV11-3 and TRBJ2-7 provide the parts outside the CDR3, is EAGVVQSPRYKIIEKKQPVAFWCNPISGHNTLYWYLQNLGQGPELLIRYENEEAVDDSQLPKDRFSAERLKGVDSTLKIQPAELGDSAVYLCASSLPGQGGEQYFGPGTRLTVT.

The sample holds one count of this clone. The V gene is TRBV30, the J gene TRBJ2-1; perhaps TRBD2 as D (6 bases). Germline V gene data show CDR1 as GTSNPN and CDR2 as SVGIG (reference sequence). The CDR3 runs 18 residues. Trimming shortened V by 0 bases and J by 5 bases, and 23 bases separated the two germline ends. The CDR3 DNA reads TGTGCCTGGAGTGTACAGTATTTCCGGGAGAGCCTTGACAATGAGCAGTTCTTC. This sequence encodes CAWSVQYFRESLDNEQFF. Together with reference TRBV30 and TRBJ2-1, the CDR3 gives the full variable domain: SQTIHQWPATLVQPVGSPLSLECTVEGTSNPNLYWYRQAAGRGLQLLFYSVGIGQISSEVPQNLSASRPQDRQFILSSKKLLLSDSGFYLCAWSVQYFRESLDNEQFFGPGTRLTVL.

V usage is TRBV19 and J usage is TRBJ2-2, with 7 bases matching TRBD1. The CDR3 loop spans 15 amino acids. Trimming took 5 bases from V and 4 from J; bases not matched to a gene: 7. Germline values: CDR1 LNHDA, CDR2 SQIVND (reference sequence). CDR3 bases: TGTGCCAGTAGTTGGAAGGGGGCGGGCACCGGGGAGCTGTTTTTT. Translated, it gives CASSWKGAGTGELFF.

The chain uses TRBV7-9 and TRBJ2-5; the match to TRBD2 covers 7 bases. Losses at the gene ends were 1 base for V and 3 bases for J; bases not matched to a gene: 2. The CDR3 runs 14 residues. CDR1 is SEHNR and CDR2 is FQNEAQ in the germline V gene (reference sequence). Here the CDR3 reads CASSLGGREETQYF. The CDR3 coding sequence is TGTGCCAGCAGCTTAGGAGGGAGGGAAGAGACCCAGTACTTC.

The chain recombines TRBV29-1 with TRBJ2-7, with a tentative D call TRBD2 (5 bases). The CDR3 consists of 15 residues. CDR1 is SQVTM and CDR2 is ANQGSEA in the germline V gene. With 0 bases removed from V and 1 base from J, the gap between germline ends came to 13 bases. The CDR3 reads CSVEDPRGRSYEQYF. The CDR3 DNA reads TGCAGCGTTGAAGATCCCCGGGGTAGGTCCTACGAGCAGTACTTC.

Comment on this clone: The sample holds other DNA sequences that translate to the same CDR3. The chain links TRBV5-4 to TRBJ2-7; tentative D call: TRBD2 (5 bases). CDR3 length: 13 residues. The germline gives CDR1 SGHNT, CDR2 YYREEE (reference sequence). V was trimmed by 2 bases and J by 5 bases, leaving 11 bases between them. The CDR3 nucleotides are TGTGCCAGCAGCTTAAGGATGGAGGACGAGCAGTACTTC. Translating it yields CASSLRMEDEQYF.

This clone was detected once. V gene TRBV6-1 combines with J gene TRBJ1-2; 7 bases agree with TRBD1. The length of the CDR3 is 17 residues. Germline values: CDR1 MNHNS, CDR2 SASEGT. Trimming at V came to 0 bases and at J to 2 bases, leaving 9 bases not matched to a gene. The CDR3 nucleotides read TGTGCCAGCAGTGAAGCGCTTCCCGGGACAGTCAACTATGGCTACACCTTC. Translation gives CASSEALPGTVNYGYTF.

The rearrangement uses TRBV29-1 and TRBJ2-2; D may be TRBD1 (5 bases). Per germline, CDR1 SQVTM and CDR2 ANQGSEA. CDR3 length equals 13 residues. V was trimmed by 4 bases and J by 2 bases, leaving 8 bases between them. CDR3 coding DNA: TGCAGCGTTGCAGGGCCAAACACCGGGGAGCTGTTTTTT. Translated, it gives CSVAGPNTGELFF.